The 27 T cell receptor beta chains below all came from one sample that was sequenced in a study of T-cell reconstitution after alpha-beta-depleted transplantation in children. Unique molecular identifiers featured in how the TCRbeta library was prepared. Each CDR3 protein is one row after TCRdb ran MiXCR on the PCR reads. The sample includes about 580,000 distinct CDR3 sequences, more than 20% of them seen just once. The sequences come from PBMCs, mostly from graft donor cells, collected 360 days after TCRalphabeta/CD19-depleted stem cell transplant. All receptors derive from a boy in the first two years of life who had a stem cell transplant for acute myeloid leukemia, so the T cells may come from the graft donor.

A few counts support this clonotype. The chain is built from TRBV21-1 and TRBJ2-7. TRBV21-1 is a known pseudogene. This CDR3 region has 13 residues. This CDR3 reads CASRNKVSYEQYV. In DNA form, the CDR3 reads TGTGCCAGCAGAAACAAGGTCAGCTACGAGCAGTACGTC.

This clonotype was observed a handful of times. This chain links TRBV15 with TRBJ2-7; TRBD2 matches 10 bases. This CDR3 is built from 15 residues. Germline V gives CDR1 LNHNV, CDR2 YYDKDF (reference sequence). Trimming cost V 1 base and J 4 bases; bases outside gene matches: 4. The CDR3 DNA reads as TGTGCCACCAGCAGAGGGACTAGCGGAGCGTACGAGCAGTACTTC. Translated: CATSRGTSGAYEQYF.

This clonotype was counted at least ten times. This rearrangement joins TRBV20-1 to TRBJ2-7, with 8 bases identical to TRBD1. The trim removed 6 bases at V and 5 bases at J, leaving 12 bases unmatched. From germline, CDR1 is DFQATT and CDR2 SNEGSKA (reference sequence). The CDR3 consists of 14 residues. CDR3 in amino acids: CSATARAGGHEQYV. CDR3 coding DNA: TGCAGTGCGACTGCCAGGGCAGGGGGCCACGAGCAGTACGTC.

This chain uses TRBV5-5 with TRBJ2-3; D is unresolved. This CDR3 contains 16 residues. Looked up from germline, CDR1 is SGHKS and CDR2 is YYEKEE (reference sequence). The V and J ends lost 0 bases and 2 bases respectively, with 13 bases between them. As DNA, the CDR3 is TGTGCCAGCAGCTTGGAGGGCTCTCGATACACAGATACGCAGTATTTT. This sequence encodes CASSLEGSRYTDTQYF.

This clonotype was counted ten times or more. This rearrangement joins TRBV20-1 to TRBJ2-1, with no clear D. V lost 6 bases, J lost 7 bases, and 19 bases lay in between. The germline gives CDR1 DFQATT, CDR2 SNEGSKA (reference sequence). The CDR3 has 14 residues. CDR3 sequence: CSARRILLENEQFF. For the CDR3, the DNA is TGCAGTGCCCGACGGATCCTATTAGAGAATGAGCAGTTCTTC.

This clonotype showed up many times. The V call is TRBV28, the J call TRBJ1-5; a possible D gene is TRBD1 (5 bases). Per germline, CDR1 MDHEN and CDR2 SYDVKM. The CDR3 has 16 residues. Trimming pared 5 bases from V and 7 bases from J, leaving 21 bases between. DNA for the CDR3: TGTGCCAGCAGTCCCACGGGGCAGGGCGTCAGGCAGCCCCAGCATTTT. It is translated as CASSPTGQGVRQPQHF.

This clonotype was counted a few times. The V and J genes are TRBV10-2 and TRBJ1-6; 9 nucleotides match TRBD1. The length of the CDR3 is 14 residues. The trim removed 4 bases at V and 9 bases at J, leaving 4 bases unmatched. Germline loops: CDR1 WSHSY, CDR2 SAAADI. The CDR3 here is CASSGTGVASPLHF. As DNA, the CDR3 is TGCGCCAGCAGTGGGACAGGGGTGGCTTCACCCCTCCACTTT.

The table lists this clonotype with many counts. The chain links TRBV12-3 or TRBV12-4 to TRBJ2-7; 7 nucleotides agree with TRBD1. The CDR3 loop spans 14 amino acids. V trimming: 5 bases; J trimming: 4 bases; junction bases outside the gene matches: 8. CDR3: CASSAAGTVYEQYF. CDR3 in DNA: TGTGCCAGCAGTGCCGCCGGGACAGTGTACGAGCAGTACTTC.

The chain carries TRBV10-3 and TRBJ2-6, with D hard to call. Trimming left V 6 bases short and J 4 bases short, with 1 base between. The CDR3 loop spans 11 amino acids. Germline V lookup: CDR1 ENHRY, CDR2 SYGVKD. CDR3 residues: CAIRGANVLTF. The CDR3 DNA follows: TGTGCCATCAGGGGGGCCAACGTCCTGACTTTC.

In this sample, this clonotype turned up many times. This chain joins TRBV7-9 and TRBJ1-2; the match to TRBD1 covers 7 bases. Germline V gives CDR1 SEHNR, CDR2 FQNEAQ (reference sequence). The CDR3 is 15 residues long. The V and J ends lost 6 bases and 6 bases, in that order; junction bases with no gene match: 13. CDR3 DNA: TGTGCCAGCAGTTATCCGACAGGGCAGCTGCATGGCTACACCTTC. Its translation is CASSYPTGQLHGYTF.

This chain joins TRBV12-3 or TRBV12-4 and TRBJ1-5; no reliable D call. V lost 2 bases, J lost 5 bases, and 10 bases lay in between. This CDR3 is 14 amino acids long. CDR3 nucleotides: TGTGCCAGCAGTTTATCAACGCCGTATCAGCCCCAGCATTTT. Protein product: CASSLSTPYQPQHF.

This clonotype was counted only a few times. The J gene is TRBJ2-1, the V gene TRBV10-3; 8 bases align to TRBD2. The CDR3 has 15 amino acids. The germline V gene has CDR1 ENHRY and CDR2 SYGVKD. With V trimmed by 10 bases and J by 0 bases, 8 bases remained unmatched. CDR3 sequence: CASGGRGVSYNEQFF. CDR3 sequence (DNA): TGTGCCAGCGGGGGGCGGGGGGTCTCCTACAATGAGCAGTTCTTC.

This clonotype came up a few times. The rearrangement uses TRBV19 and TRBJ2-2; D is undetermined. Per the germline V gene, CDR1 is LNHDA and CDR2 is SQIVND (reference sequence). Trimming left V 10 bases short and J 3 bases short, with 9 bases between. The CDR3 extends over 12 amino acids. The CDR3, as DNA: TGTGCCATCTCCACCTACACCGGGGAGCTGTTTTTT. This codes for CAISTYTGELFF.

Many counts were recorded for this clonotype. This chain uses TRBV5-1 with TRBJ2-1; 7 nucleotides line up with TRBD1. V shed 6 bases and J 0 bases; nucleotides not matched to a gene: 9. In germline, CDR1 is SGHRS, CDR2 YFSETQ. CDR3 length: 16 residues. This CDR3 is CASTRDSQNSYNEQFF. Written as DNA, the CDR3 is TGCGCCAGCACCCGGGACAGCCAAAACTCCTACAATGAGCAGTTCTTC.

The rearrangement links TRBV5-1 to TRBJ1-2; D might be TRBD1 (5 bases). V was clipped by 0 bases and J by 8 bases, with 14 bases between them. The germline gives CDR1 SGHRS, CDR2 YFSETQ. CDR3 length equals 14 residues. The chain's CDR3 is CASSLGDHVEGYTF. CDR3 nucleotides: TGCGCCAGCAGCTTGGGGGACCATGTGGAAGGCTACACCTTC.

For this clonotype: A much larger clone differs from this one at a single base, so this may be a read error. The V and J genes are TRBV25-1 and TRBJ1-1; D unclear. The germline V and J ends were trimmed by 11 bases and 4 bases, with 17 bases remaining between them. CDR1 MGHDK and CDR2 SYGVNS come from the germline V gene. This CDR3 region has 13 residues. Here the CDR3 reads CAGIGLGSTEAFF. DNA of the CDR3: TGTGCCGGCATTGGGTTAGGTAGCACTGAAGCTTTCTTT. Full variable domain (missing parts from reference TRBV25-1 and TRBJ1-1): EADIYQTPRYLVIGTGKKITLECSQTMGHDKMYWYQQDPGMELHLIHYSYGVNSTEKGDLSSESTVSRIRTEHFPLTLESARPSHTSQYLCAGIGLGSTEAFFGQGTRLTVV.

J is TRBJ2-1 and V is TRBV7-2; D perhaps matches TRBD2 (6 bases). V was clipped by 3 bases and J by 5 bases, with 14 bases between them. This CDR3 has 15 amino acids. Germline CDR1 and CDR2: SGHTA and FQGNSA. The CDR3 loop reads CASSFVIGEDNEQFF. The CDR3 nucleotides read TGTGCCAGCAGCTTCGTCATAGGGGAGGACAATGAGCAGTTCTTC.

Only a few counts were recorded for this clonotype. CDR3 loop: CASRGRQGGLFF. For the CDR3, the DNA is TGTGCCAGCAGGGGACGACAGGGTGGGCTGTTTTTT. V usage is TRBV12-3 or TRBV12-4 and J usage is TRBJ2-2, with 7 bases that match TRBD1. The CDR3 sequence is 12 residues long. The V gene end was trimmed by 6 bases and the J gene end by 13 bases; junction bases not matched to a gene: 8.

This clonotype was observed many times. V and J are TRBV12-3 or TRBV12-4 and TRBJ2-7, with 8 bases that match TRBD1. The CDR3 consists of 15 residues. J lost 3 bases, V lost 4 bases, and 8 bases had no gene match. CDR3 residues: CASSYSPGQVYEQYF. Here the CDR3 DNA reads TGTGCCAGCAGTTACTCTCCGGGACAGGTCTACGAGCAGTACTTC.

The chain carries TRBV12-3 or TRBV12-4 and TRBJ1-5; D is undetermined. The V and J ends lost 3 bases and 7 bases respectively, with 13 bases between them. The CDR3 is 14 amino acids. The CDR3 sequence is CASSFRRLGQPQHF. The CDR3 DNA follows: TGTGCCAGCAGTTTTCGGCGGTTGGGGCAGCCCCAGCATTTT.

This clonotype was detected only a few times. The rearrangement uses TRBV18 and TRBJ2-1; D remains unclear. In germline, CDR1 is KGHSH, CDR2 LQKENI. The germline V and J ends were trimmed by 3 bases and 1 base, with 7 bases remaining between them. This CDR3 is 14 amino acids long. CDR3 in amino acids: CASSPETSYNEQFF. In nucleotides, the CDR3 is TGTGCCAGCTCACCCGAGACGTCCTACAATGAGCAGTTCTTC. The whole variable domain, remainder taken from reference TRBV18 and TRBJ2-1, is NAGVMQNPRHLVRRRGQEARLRCSPMKGHSHVYWYRQLPEEGLKFMVYLQKENIIDESGMPKERFSAEFPKEGPSILRIQQVVRGDSAAYFCASSPETSYNEQFFGPGTRLTVL.

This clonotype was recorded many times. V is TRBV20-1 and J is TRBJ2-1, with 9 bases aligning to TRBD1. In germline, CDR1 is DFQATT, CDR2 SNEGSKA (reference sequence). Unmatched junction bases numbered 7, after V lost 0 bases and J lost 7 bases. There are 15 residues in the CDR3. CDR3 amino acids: CSARDLGTGTNEQFF. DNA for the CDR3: TGCAGTGCTAGAGATTTGGGGACAGGGACAAATGAGCAGTTCTTC.

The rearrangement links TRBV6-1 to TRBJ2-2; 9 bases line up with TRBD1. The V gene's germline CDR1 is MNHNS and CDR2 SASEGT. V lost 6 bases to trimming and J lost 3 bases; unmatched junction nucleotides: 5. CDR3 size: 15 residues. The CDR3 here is CASRRDRGDTGELFF. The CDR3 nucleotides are TGTGCCAGCAGACGCGACAGGGGGGACACCGGGGAGCTGTTTTTT.

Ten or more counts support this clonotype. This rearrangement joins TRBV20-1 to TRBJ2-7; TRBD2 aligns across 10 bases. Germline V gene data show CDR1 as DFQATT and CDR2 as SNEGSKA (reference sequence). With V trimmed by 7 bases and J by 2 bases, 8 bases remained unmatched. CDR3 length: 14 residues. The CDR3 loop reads CSVIQGLATYEQYF. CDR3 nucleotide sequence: TGCAGTGTTATCCAGGGACTAGCGACCTACGAGCAGTACTTC.

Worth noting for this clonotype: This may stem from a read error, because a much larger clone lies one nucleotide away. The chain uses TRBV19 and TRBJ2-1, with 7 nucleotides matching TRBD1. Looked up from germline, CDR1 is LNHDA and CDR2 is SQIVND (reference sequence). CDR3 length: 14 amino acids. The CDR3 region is CPSSFRTGEASKFF. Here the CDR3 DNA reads TGTCCCAGTAGTTTCCGGACAGGTGAAGCCTCTAAGTTCTTC.

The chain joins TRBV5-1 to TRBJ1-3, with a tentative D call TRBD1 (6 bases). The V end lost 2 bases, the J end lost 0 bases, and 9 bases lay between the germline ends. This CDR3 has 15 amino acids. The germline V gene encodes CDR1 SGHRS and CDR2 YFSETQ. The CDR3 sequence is CASSLGQRSGNTIYF. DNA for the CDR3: TGCGCCAGCAGCTTAGGACAGCGCTCTGGAAACACCATATATTTT.

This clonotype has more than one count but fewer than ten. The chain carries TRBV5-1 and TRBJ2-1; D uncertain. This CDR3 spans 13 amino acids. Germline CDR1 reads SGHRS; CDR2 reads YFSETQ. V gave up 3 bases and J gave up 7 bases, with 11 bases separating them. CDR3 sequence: CASSSRLVNEQFF. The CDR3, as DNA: TGCGCCAGCAGCTCCAGACTTGTTAATGAGCAGTTCTTC.